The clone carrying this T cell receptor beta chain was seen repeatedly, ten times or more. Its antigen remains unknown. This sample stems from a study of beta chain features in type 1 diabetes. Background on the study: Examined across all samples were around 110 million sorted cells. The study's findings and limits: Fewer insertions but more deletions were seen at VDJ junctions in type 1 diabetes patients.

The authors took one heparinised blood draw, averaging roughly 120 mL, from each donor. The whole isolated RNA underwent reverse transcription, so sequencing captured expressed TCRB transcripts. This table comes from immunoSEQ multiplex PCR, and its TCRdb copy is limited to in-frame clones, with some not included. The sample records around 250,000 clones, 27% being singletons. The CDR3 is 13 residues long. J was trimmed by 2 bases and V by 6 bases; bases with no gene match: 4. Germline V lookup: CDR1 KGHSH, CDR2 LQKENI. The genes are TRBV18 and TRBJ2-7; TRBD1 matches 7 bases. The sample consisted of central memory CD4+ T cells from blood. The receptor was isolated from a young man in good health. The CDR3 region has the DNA TGTGCCAGCTCGGGGGACAGAGCCTACGAGCAGTACTTC. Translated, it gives CASSGDRAYEQYF. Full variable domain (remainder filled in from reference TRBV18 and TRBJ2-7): NAGVMQNPRHLVRRRGQEARLRCSPMKGHSHVYWYRQLPEEGLKFMVYLQKENIIDESGMPKERFSAEFPKEGPSILRIQQVVRGDSAAYFCASSGDRAYEQYFGPGTRLTVT.